The following is a TCR beta chain sequence with its context. Its target antigen remains unknown. Base qualities are not recorded, but no much larger clone differs from it by a single base. Library construction relied on the immunoSEQ multiplex PCR assay. TCRdb obtained this table from immuneACCESS and retained in-frame rearrangements with V and J assigned. These tables miss some clones; where compared with another copy, unresolved V genes account for less than half of the shortfall, and the remainder is unexplained. The sample records tens of thousands of clones, roughly four fifths of which are singletons. Jointly, the top ten make up around 4.4% of the sample. These data originate in a study of radiotherapy plus CTLA-4 blockade in lung cancer (dated by TCRdb to the late 2010s). Describing the broader study: Among enrolled patients, about 19% had an objective response and roughly 33% reached disease control. The study at large found these results: The strongest predictors of response were reported to be early dynamic shifts in blood T cell clones along with a rise in serum interferon-beta following radiation. After treatment with radiotherapy and ipilimumab, TCR clones that came from tumors expanded in the peripheral blood.

V is trimmed back by 7 bases and J by 10 bases, and the junction contains 11 bases that no gene match accounts for. According to the germline V gene, CDR1 reads MDHEN and CDR2 reads SYDVKM. From its cysteine to its phenylalanine, the CDR3 spans 14 amino acids. Solely the CDR3 DNA is kept, with 42 bases framed from the first base. Focal radiation therapy combined with CTLA-4 blockade (ipilimumab) was tested in patients with chemo-refractory metastatic non-small-cell lung cancer. The sequencing here drew on peripheral blood, taken from a patient treated with radiotherapy plus ipilimumab. The clonotype originates from a human donor with non-small cell lung cancer whose response to radiotherapy plus ipilimumab could not be evaluated. The chain was built from TRBV28 and TRBJ1-1; 11 bases in the middle match TRBD1. The CDR3 amino acid sequence is: CASTRTGGTVGAFF. The DNA is as follows: TGTGCCAGCACCCGGACAGGGGGCACGGTAGGAGCTTTCTTT.